This T cell receptor beta chain is drawn from a study of blood T cells in healthy people across ages. The V and J ends lost 3 bases and 5 bases respectively, with 12 bases between them. Germline lookup yields CDR1 MDHEN and CDR2 SYDVKM. The CDR3 extends over 14 amino acids. A J-beta primer mix and a sample-barcoded 5' primer were used in a second PCR of about 6 to 12 cycles. One entry per CDR3 protein, called by TCRdb with MiXCR from the 5' RACE reads. The table shows over a million distinct CDR3 sequences, with 40% to 50% occurring only once. V usage is TRBV28 and J usage is TRBJ2-3, with D hard to call. This clonotype was sampled from a woman between 18 and 30 years old in good health. Sequencing was done on a sample of blood. CDR3 loop: CASSFTPGRDTQYF. CDR3 nucleotides: TGTGCCAGCAGTTTTACCCCCGGTAGAGATACGCAGTATTTT.